These 27 T cell receptor beta chains originate from one sample sequenced in a study of blood T cell repertoires in COVID-19 (dated by TCRdb to about 2020). The library was obtained by the immunoSEQ multiplex PCR assay. TCRdb took over this immuneACCESS table, retaining in-frame rearrangements with V and J assigned. Such tables are incomplete; in checked studies, under half of the missing clones stem from an unresolved V gene, and the remainder is unexplained. The sample has around 130,000 clones on record, roughly 90% of them singletons. The top ten constitute roughly 2.2% of the sample. Sequencing used peripheral blood. These receptor sequences come from a man aged 70-80 years with active COVID-19.

V and J are TRBV24-1 and TRBJ2-1, with D possibly matching TRBD2 (6 bases). This CDR3 comprises 13 residues. V dropped 5 bases and J dropped 5 bases, with 9 bases sitting between them. CDR1 and CDR2 (germline): KGHDR, SFDVKD. The CDR3 bases are TGTGCCACCAGTGGCGGGATCCACAATGAGCAGTTCTTC. It is translated as CATSGGIHNEQFF.

The chain uses TRBV27 and TRBJ1-4; 7 bases match TRBD1. The germline gives CDR1 MNHEY, CDR2 SMNVEV (reference sequence). The CDR3 length is 13 residues. V dropped 4 bases and J dropped 8; count of bases not matched to a gene: 4. Written as DNA, the CDR3 is TGTGCCAGCAGTTGGCAGGGGGGCGAAAAACTGTTTTTT. Its translation is CASSWQGGEKLFF.

This chain connects TRBV5-8 to TRBJ2-5; TRBD2 agrees at 8 bases. This CDR3 contains 15 residues. Germline CDR1 reads SGHTS; CDR2 reads YDEGEE. With 3 bases clipped from V and 4 bases from J, the junction kept 8 bases outside the gene matches. In DNA, the CDR3 is TGTGCCAGCAGCTCCCGAGCGGGAGACAGAGAGACCCAGTACTTC. This sequence encodes CASSSRAGDRETQYF.

The chain carries TRBV28 and TRBJ1-5; TRBD1 might be the D (6 bases). CDR3 size: 12 residues. Trimming stripped 5 bases from V and 11 bases from J, with 13 bases between. CDR1 is MDHEN and CDR2 is SYDVKM in the germline V gene. CDR3 region: CASSPLGAAQHF. CDR3 nucleotides: TGTGCCAGCAGTCCACTGGGGGCGGCCCAGCATTTT.

The chain recombines TRBV7-2 with TRBJ2-7; D possibly corresponds to TRBD2 (5 bases). Germline V gives CDR1 SGHTA, CDR2 FQGNSA. The V gene lost 3 bases and the J gene lost 0 bases, with 15 bases spanning the gap. The length of the CDR3 is 16 residues. The CDR3 region is CASSFGRDRASYEQYF. CDR3 DNA: TGTGCCAGCAGCTTCGGACGGGATCGGGCCTCCTACGAGCAGTACTTC.

The J gene is TRBJ2-7, the V gene TRBV2; 13 bases are a match to TRBD2. Germline CDR1 reads SNHLY; CDR2 reads FYNNEI. V shed 7 bases, J shed 7 bases, and the junction held 10 bases outside the gene matches. The CDR3 runs 15 residues. CDR3 sequence: CASNPGLAGTGEQYF. The CDR3 DNA reads as TGTGCCAGCAATCCGGGACTAGCGGGAACCGGGGAGCAGTACTTC. Looking up the rest from reference TRBV2 and TRBJ2-7 gives the full variable domain: EPEVTQTPSHQVTQMGQEVILRCVPISNHLYFYWYRQILGQKVEFLVSFYNNEISEKSEIFDDQFSVERPDGSNFTLKIRSTKLEDSAMYFCASNPGLAGTGEQYFGPGTRLTVT.

V gene TRBV7-9 combines with J gene TRBJ2-1; TRBD2 might be the D (6 bases). Germline V gives CDR1 SEHNR, CDR2 FQNEAQ (reference sequence). V shed 5 bases and J shed 10 bases, with 15 bases lying between them. This CDR3 region has 13 residues. The chain's CDR3 is CASSISTSYEQFF. The CDR3 coding sequence is TGTGCCAGCAGCATCTCTACTAGCTACGAGCAGTTCTTC.

The chain couples TRBV30 to TRBJ1-2; maybe TRBD1 (5 bases). The length of the CDR3 is 14 residues. Trimming shortened V by 0 bases and J by 2 bases, and 10 bases separated the two germline ends. Germline lookup yields CDR1 GTSNPN and CDR2 SVGIG (reference sequence). The CDR3 coding sequence is TGTGCCTGGAGTGTACGGGGGTTAAACTATGGCTACACCTTC. Its protein is CAWSVRGLNYGYTF.

The genes are TRBV27 and TRBJ1-5; tentatively, D is TRBD1 (5 bases). CDR1 and CDR2 from the germline V gene are MNHEY and SMNVEV (reference sequence). CDR3 length: 16 residues. V lost 4 bases to trimming and J lost 2 bases, with 15 bases between them. CDR3 sequence reads: CASSSGGPRGNQPQHF. The CDR3, as DNA: TGTGCCAGCAGTTCCGGCGGACCCAGGGGCAATCAGCCCCAGCATTTT.

The V call is TRBV6-5, the J call TRBJ2-2; tentatively, D is TRBD1 (6 bases). There are 16 residues in the CDR3. Germline CDR1 and CDR2: MNHEY and SVGAGI. The V gene lost 2 bases and the J gene lost 1 base, with 11 bases spanning the gap. In DNA form, the CDR3 reads TGTGCCAGCAGTTACGCCCCGACAGGGAACACCGGGGAGCTGTTTTTT. Protein sequence: CASSYAPTGNTGELFF.

The chain recombines TRBV27 with TRBJ2-6, with TRBD1 matching over 7 bases. CDR1 and CDR2 from the germline V gene are MNHEY and SMNVEV (reference sequence). J gave up 0 bases and V 5 bases, and 4 bases lay outside the gene matches. The CDR3 contains 16 residues. CDR3 coding DNA: TGTGCCAGCAGTCTGGACAGGCCCTCTGGGGCCAACGTCCTGACTTTC. Translation gives CASSLDRPSGANVLTF.

The chain combines TRBV25-1 with TRBJ1-1; 8 bases fit TRBD1. Trimming removed 4 bases from V and 5 bases from J; junction bases left unmatched: 3. The germline gives CDR1 MGHDK, CDR2 SYGVNS. There are 13 residues in the CDR3. CDR3 in amino acids: CASSGTGGTEAFF. The CDR3 DNA follows: TGTGCCAGCAGTGGAACAGGGGGAACTGAAGCTTTCTTT.

The gene calls are TRBV6-5 and TRBJ2-2; D remains ambiguous. This CDR3 contains 14 residues. Germline assignment: CDR1 MNHEY and CDR2 SVGAGI. Deletions cut 7 bases from V and 1 base from J, with 10 bases between. In DNA form, the CDR3 reads TGTGCCAGCAAGTCGCGGAGGAACACCGGGGAGCTGTTTTTT. Translated, it gives CASKSRRNTGELFF.

This chain connects TRBV19 to TRBJ1-3; tentatively, D is TRBD1 (6 bases). V shed 3 bases and J shed 2 bases, with 14 bases lying between them. CDR1 and CDR2 from the germline V gene are LNHDA and SQIVND (reference sequence). The CDR3 consists of 16 residues. This chain's CDR3 is CASSISIRGAGNTIYF. For the CDR3, the DNA is TGTGCCAGTAGTATCTCAATCAGGGGCGCTGGAAACACCATATATTTT.

The rearrangement links TRBV5-1 to TRBJ1-4; 8 nucleotides agree with TRBD1. Germline CDR1 SGHRS, CDR2 YFSETQ. The J segment lost 8 bases and the V segment lost 3 bases, leaving 6 bases of the junction unmatched. This CDR3 spans 14 amino acids. DNA for the CDR3: TGCGCCAGCAGCTCCGGACAGGGTTCCGAAAAACTGTTTTTT. This sequence encodes CASSSGQGSEKLFF.

This clone was observed a single time. The genes are TRBV4-3 and TRBJ1-1; D is possibly TRBD1 (5 bases). Per germline, CDR1 LGHNA and CDR2 YSLEER. The CDR3 covers 14 residues. V gave up 0 bases and J gave up 4 bases, with 9 bases separating them. CDR3 coding DNA: TGCGCCAGCAGCCAAGAAAGCAGGGCCACTGAAGCTTTCTTT. This translates into CASSQESRATEAFF.

The chain couples TRBV7-9 to TRBJ1-1; TRBD1 agrees at 12 bases. The CDR3 totals 16 residues. J lost 2 bases, V lost 4 bases, and 5 bases had no gene match. Germline V gene sequence: CDR1 SEHNR, CDR2 FQNEAQ (reference sequence). The CDR3 loop is CASSSPGQGANTEAFF. Here the CDR3 DNA reads TGTGCCAGCAGCTCTCCGGGACAGGGGGCCAACACTGAAGCTTTCTTT. The full variable domain, rest sourced from reference TRBV7-9 and TRBJ1-1, is DTGVSQNPRHKITKRGQNVTFRCDPISEHNRLYWYRQTLGQGPEFLTYFQNEAQLEKSRLLSDRFSAERPKGSFSTLEIQRTEQGDSAMYLCASSSPGQGANTEAFFGQGTRLTVV.

The genes are TRBV7-3 and TRBJ2-1; 10 nucleotides align to TRBD2. The V gene's germline CDR1 is SGHTA and CDR2 FQGTGA. The CDR3 covers 16 residues. V was clipped by 5 bases and J by 6 bases; unmatched bases: 10. CDR3 protein: CASSPLAGAGVNEQFF. The DNA for the CDR3 is TGTGCCAGCAGCCCCCTAGCGGGAGCCGGTGTCAATGAGCAGTTCTTC.

This chain joins TRBV5-4 and TRBJ2-6, with a weak D call TRBD2 (5 bases). CDR1 and CDR2 from the germline V gene are SGHNT and YYREEE (reference sequence). This CDR3 is built from 15 residues. V was cut by 0 bases and J by 4 bases, with 8 bases left in between. In nucleotides, the CDR3 is TGTGCCAGCAGCTTGGGAGGGAACGGGGCCAACGTCCTGACTTTC. Protein product: CASSLGGNGANVLTF.

The gene calls are TRBV28 and TRBJ2-1; 7 bases line up with TRBD2. The V gene end was trimmed by 7 bases and the J gene end by 6 bases; junction bases not matched to a gene: 12. CDR3 length equals 15 residues. CDR1 and CDR2 (germline): MDHEN, SYDVKM. In DNA form, the CDR3 reads TGTGCCAGCACTACTAGCGTAAGCTCCCCCAATGAGCAGTTCTTC. This translates into CASTTSVSSPNEQFF.

This chain joins TRBV27 and TRBJ2-7; D call uncertain. Trimming cost V 6 bases and J 0 bases, with 6 bases left between them. The germline V gene has CDR1 MNHEY and CDR2 SMNVEV (reference sequence). The CDR3 sequence is 12 residues long. CDR3 protein: CASRSSSYEQYF. CDR3 sequence (DNA): TGTGCCAGCAGATCTAGCTCCTACGAGCAGTACTTC.

The rearrangement links TRBV3-1 (or the pseudogene TRBV3-2) to TRBJ2-1; 14 bases are a match to TRBD2. The CDR3 consists of 17 residues. Per the germline V gene, CDR1 is LGHDT and CDR2 is YNNKEL (reference sequence). V gave up 0 bases and J gave up 7 bases; unmatched junction bases: 5. CDR3 loop: CASSQDPGTSGRNEQFF. DNA of the CDR3: TGTGCCAGCAGCCAAGATCCTGGGACTAGCGGGAGAAATGAGCAGTTCTTC.

The V gene is TRBV27, the J gene TRBJ2-2, with 12 bases identical to TRBD2. Germline V gene sequence: CDR1 MNHEY, CDR2 SMNVEV (reference sequence). J lost 6 bases, V lost 4 bases, and 3 bases had no gene match. The CDR3 consists of 15 residues. The CDR3 spells CASSSTSGSPGELFF. Here the CDR3 DNA reads TGTGCCAGCAGTTCGACTAGCGGGAGTCCCGGGGAGCTGTTTTTT.

This clone occurred a few times. The V gene is TRBV29-1, the J gene TRBJ2-5; perhaps TRBD2 as D (7 bases). The CDR3 has 15 amino acids. Germline assignment: CDR1 SQVTM and CDR2 ANQGSEA. Trimming shortened V by 5 bases and J by 5 bases, and 21 bases separated the two germline ends. The CDR3 DNA is TGCAGCGTTTTACTGGCCGGTCGGGGGGCCGAGACCCAGTACTTC. Encoded protein: CSVLLAGRGAETQYF.

V usage is TRBV4-2 and J usage is TRBJ2-1; 10 bases match TRBD2. Trimming cost V 7 bases and J 4 bases; bases outside gene matches: 7. This CDR3 spans 15 amino acids. The V gene's germline CDR1 is LGHNA and CDR2 YNFKEQ. CDR3 DNA: TGTGCCAGCAAAAGGGAGCGGGAGGGGTACAATGAGCAGTTCTTC. Its translation: CASKREREGYNEQFF.

The rearrangement links TRBV19 to TRBJ2-3, with D perhaps matching TRBD1 (5 bases). The length of the CDR3 is 15 residues. Between the trimmed V and J ends, which lost 4 bases and 1 base, there was a span of 12 bases. Germline-derived CDR1 and CDR2 are LNHDA and SQIVND (reference sequence). CDR3 amino acids: CASSTSLGRTDTQYF. The DNA of the CDR3 is TGTGCCAGTAGTACCTCTTTGGGGCGCACAGATACGCAGTATTTT.

CDR3 protein: CASSPLSGTGAYGYTF. In nucleotides, the CDR3 is TGTGCCAGCAGCCCTTTGTCCGGGACAGGGGCTTATGGCTACACCTTC. The chain has TRBV7-2 and TRBJ1-2, with 10 bases lining up with TRBD1. This CDR3 has 16 amino acids. The trim removed 5 bases at V and 5 bases at J, leaving 11 bases unmatched. CDR1 is SGHTA and CDR2 is FQGNSA in the germline V gene.